The text below deals with one TCR beta chain. The sample comes from a study of cytomegalovirus exposure and HLA in healthy donors. Germline V gene sequence: CDR1 LNHDA, CDR2 SQIVND (reference sequence). The V end lost 6 bases, the J end lost 2 bases, and 16 bases lay between the germline ends. The length of the CDR3 is 16 residues. Both 60 Vbeta primers and 13 Jbeta primers went into the PCR. Per the authors' pipeline: A later analysis counted 80 million or so unique TCR beta chains, 10 million to 12 million shared. Profiled with immunoSEQ multiplex PCR; TCRdb holds only in-frame clones, not every one. V, J and clone size are taken as reported in that table, and D and trimming were inferred from the DNA itself. In all, the sample yields fewer than 45,000 clones.

The rearrangement links TRBV19 to TRBJ1-4, with unresolved D. The material sequenced was PBMCs. This TCR was sampled from a man between 35 and 55 years old in good health and CMV-seropositive. CDR3 in DNA: TGTGCCAGTAGAAACCTCCCCGCGATTACTAATGAAAAACTGTTTTTT. Amino acids: CASRNLPAITNEKLFF.